This T cell receptor (beta chain) was found in a study of cytomegalovirus exposure and HLA in healthy donors. Findings of the study overall: Sequencing probably produced one cluster of sequence variants that were highly shared. Among TCR beta chains, those listed as cytomegalovirus-associated numbered more than 150. A later analysis linked a missense variant in DCLRE1C to the trimming of TCR beta V and J genes. Later work showed greater clonal expansion in HLA-associated TCR beta chains than in equally common others.

On this clone: No antigen is known for it.

The CDR3 has 15 amino acids. Per the germline V gene, CDR1 is LNHDA and CDR2 is SQIVND (reference sequence). Trimming took 4 bases from V and 7 from J; bases not matched to a gene: 8. PCR used 60 Vbeta primers and 13 Jbeta primers. Clones were read by immunoSEQ multiplex PCR, and TCRdb kept only the in-frame ones, dropping some. The data show 90,000 to 120,000 clones, around 72% seen once. This sequence joins TRBV19 and TRBJ2-1; 9 bases are a match to TRBD1. The origin of this receptor is a woman between 40 and 55 years old in good health and CMV-seropositive. Sequencing was carried out using PBMCs. In DNA, the CDR3 is TGTGCCAGTAGTAGGGGACAGGGAGGTGCGAATGAGCAGTTCTTC. Amino acids: CASSRGQGGANEQFF.